Sequencing of this TCR beta chain was carried out in a study of T-cell memory formation after mild COVID-19. At the level of the study: TCR clusters were mostly confined to one donor each.

The V end was cut by 1 base, the J end by 6 bases, with 22 bases between. The CDR3 is made up of 16 amino acids. Germline values: CDR1 SQVTM, CDR2 ANQGSEA. Each CDR3 protein gets one entry after TCRdb re-called the 5' RACE reads with MiXCR. In the table there are 380,000 or so distinct CDR3 sequences, roughly 13% of which are singletons. Notes on the study in general: The authors did not confirm SARS-CoV-2 specificity of second-wave clones peaking day 37. Mainly in CM and EM were contracting CD4+ clones; CD8+ were in EMRA.

With respect to this clonotype: Its antigen is not known.

The V call is TRBV29-1, the J call TRBJ2-7; D tentatively fits TRBD1 or TRBD2 (5 bases each). The clonotype originates from a man younger than 35 who had mild COVID-19 (a few samples of this study predate the infection). Cell type and time point are not known. Sequencing input: PBMCs or a T cell subset sorted from them (not recorded which). Here the CDR3 DNA reads TGCAGCGTTGAAGTACCGCCGGGACGGGGTGACCCCGAGCAGTACTTC. Translated: CSVEVPPGRGDPEQYF.